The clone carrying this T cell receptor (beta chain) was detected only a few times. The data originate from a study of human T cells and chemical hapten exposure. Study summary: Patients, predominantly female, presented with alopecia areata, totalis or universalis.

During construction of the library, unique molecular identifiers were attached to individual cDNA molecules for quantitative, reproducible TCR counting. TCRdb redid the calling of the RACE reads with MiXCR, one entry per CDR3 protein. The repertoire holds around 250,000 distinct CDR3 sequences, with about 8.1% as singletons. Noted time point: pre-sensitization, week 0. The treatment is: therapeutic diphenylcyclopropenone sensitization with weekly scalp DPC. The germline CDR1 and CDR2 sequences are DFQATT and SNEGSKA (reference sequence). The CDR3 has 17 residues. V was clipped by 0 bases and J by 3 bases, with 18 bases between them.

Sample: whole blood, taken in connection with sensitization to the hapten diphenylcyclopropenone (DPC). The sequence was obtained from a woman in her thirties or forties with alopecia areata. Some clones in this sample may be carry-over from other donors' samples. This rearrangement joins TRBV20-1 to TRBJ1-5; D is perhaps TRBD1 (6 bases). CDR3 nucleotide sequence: TGCAGTGCTAGAGATAAGTTGCGACAGGCGCTCAATCAGCCCCAGCATTTT. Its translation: CSARDKLRQALNQPQHF.